A selection of T cell receptor beta chains follows, all from one sample in a study. TCRdb called the 5' RACE reads again in MiXCR, with one record for every CDR3 protein. The sample contains about 57,000 distinct CDR3 sequences, 26% of which appear only once. The sequenced sample was tumor-infiltrating Tregs sorted from the breast tumor. The source of these receptors is a female donor with breast cancer. Both conserved end residues are part of each CDR3. D genes are given only for firm matches. Size is stated for part of the rows, as once, few or many counts, or as a class when the clone is expanded.

TRBV5-1,TRBJ2-3,-,-,TGCGCCAGCAGCTTGATTTCAGATACGCAGTATTTT,CASSLISDTQYF
TRBV6-1,TRBJ2-1,-,few,TGTGCCAACTCTTTAAACCTGCGACAAGAGCAGTTCTTC,CANSLNLRQEQFF
TRBV3-1,TRBJ2-3,TRBD2,few,TGTGCCAGCAGCCAGACGAGCGGGAGGGCCACAGATACGCAGTATTTT,CASSQTSGRATDTQYF
TRBV3-1,TRBJ2-7,TRBD2,many,TGTGCCAGCAGCCCCGGACTGGGCGGGGGCGAGCAGTACTTC,CASSPGLGGGEQYF
TRBV5-1,TRBJ2-1,-,many,TGCGCCAGCAGCTTGGCCCCTGGTGCAGGCAATGAGCAGTTCTTC,CASSLAPGAGNEQFF
TRBV6-1,TRBJ1-5,-,many,TGTGCCAGCACCTGGGACATCAATCAGCCCCAGCATTTT,CASTWDINQPQHF
TRBV28,TRBJ1-5,-,few,TGTGCCAGCAAGGACTGGCAGGCTGATCAGCCCCAGCATTTT,CASKDWQADQPQHF
TRBV2,TRBJ1-1,-,-,TGTGCCAGCAGCCTGGATCGGTCCACTGAAGCTTTCTTT,CASSLDRSTEAFF
TRBV28,TRBJ2-7,TRBD1,-,TGTGCCAGCATAGGACAGGCCGCCTACGAGCAGTACTTC,CASIGQAAYEQYF
TRBV4-1,TRBJ1-2,TRBD1,-,TGCGCCAGCAGCCACGGCGGGACAGAGGCTAACTATGGCTACACCTTC,CASSHGGTEANYGYTF
TRBV11-2,TRBJ2-3,TRBD2,few,TGTGCCAGCAGCACTAGACTAGCGGGGGTTACGCAGTATTTT,CASSTRLAGVTQYF
TRBV4-2,TRBJ2-1,TRBD1,once,TGTGCCTGCAGTTTAAGCCAGGGGGCGGCTAATGAGCAGTTCTTC,CACSLSQGAANEQFF
TRBV3-1,TRBJ2-7,-,few,TGTGCCAGCAGCCCCGCCCTCCCCTACGAGCAGTACTTC,CASSPALPYEQYF
TRBV27,TRBJ1-4,-,-,TGTGCCAGCAGTCCGACGGACCCAGGGGATGAAAAACTGTTTTTT,CASSPTDPGDEKLFF
TRBV5-6,TRBJ2-5,TRBD1,many,TGTGCCAGCAGCCCGTACGGCCTGGACAGGGGGGGAGAGACCCAGTACTTC,CASSPYGLDRGGETQYF
TRBV6-1,TRBJ1-6,-,-,TGTGCCAGCAGTGTAAGGGCTTTGGGTTATTCACCCCTCCACTTT,CASSVRALGYSPLHF
TRBV7-9,TRBJ2-1,-,-,TGTGCCAGCAGCTTAGCGCAGACCCGCAGTGAGCAGTTCTTC,CASSLAQTRSEQFF
TRBV20-1,TRBJ2-7,TRBD2,few,TGCAGTGCTAGAGTAGCTAGCGGGGCCATCTACGAGCAGTACTTC,CSARVASGAIYEQYF
TRBV12-3/TRBV12-4,TRBJ2-3,TRBD1,few,TGTGCCAGCAGCCCTGGGGACAGGCGAGATACGCAGTATTTT,CASSPGDRRDTQYF
TRBV7-2,TRBJ2-7,-,-,TGTGCCAGCAGCTTAGGCGGGATCTACTCCTACGAGCAGTACTTC,CASSLGGIYSYEQYF
TRBV6-5,TRBJ1-1,TRBD1,-,TGTGCCACCACAGGGGTGGGCACTGAAGCTTTCTTT,CATTGVGTEAFF
TRBV7-3,TRBJ2-3,-,medium-sized,TGTGCCAGCAGCCTCACCCGTCGGGATACGCAGTATTTT,CASSLTRRDTQYF
TRBV20-1,TRBJ2-3,TRBD2,few,TGCAGTGCTAGAATGACTAGCGGGAGGGCCCGTTTTACAGATACGCAGTATTTT,CSARMTSGRARFTDTQYF
TRBV7-2,TRBJ1-2,-,-,TGTGCCAGCAGCCTAGCGCGGGGGACCAGAGGCTACACCTTC,CASSLARGTRGYTF
TRBV9,TRBJ2-1,TRBD2,few,TGTGCCAGCAGCGTCCTGACTAGCAACAATGAGCAGTTCTTC,CASSVLTSNNEQFF
TRBV11-1,TRBJ2-7,TRBD1,-,TGTGCCAGCAACCCTCGGACAGGGAAGGACGAGCAGTACTTC,CASNPRTGKDEQYF
TRBV20-1,TRBJ1-2,-,medium-sized,TGCAGTGCCCCAGAGGATGACTATGGCTACACCTTC,CSAPEDDYGYTF
TRBV7-2,TRBJ2-7,-,-,TGTGCCAGCAGCTCCTTCCCAGGCGCGGAGCAGTACTTC,CASSSFPGAEQYF
TRBV5-1,TRBJ1-2,TRBD1,few,TGCGCCAGCAGCTTAGATACAGGGGCCTATGGCTACACCTTC,CASSLDTGAYGYTF
TRBV12-3/TRBV12-4,TRBJ2-3,-,-,TGTGCCAGCAAGGCAGGTTTATTCACAGATACGCAGTATTTT,CASKAGLFTDTQYF
TRBV13,TRBJ2-3,-,few,TGTGCCAGCACCTACAGGGTCGGGGGCACAGATACGCAGTATTTT,CASTYRVGGTDTQYF